The text below deals with one T cell receptor beta chain. V trimming: 10 bases; J trimming: 9 bases; junction bases outside the gene matches: 8. The CDR3 has 12 residues. Germline V CDR1 and CDR2: MNHEY, SVGAGI. This sample stems from a study of cytomegalovirus exposure and HLA in healthy donors. The PCR was carried out with 60 Vbeta primers and 13 Jbeta primers. Generated by immunoSEQ multiplex PCR, the TCRdb table keeps only in-frame clones and is missing some. The table for this sample gives around 210,000 clones. This receptor was taken from a girl aged 2-10 years in good health and CMV-seropositive. The chain links TRBV6-5 to TRBJ2-1; TRBD2 aligns across 8 bases. Source material: PBMCs. The CDR3 region has the DNA TGTGCCACCTATAGCGGGAACGGTGAGCAGTTCTTC. Translating it yields CATYSGNGEQFF.